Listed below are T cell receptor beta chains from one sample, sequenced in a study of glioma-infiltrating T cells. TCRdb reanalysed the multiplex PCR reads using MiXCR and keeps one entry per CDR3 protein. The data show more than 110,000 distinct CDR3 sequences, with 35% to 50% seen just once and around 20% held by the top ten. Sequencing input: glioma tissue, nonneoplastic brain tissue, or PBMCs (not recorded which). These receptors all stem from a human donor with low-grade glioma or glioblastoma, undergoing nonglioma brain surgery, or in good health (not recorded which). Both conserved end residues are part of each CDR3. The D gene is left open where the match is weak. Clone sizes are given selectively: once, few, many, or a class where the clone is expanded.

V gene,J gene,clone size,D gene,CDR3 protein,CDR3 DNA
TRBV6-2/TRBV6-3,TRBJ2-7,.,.,CASSPTTVGAYEQYF,TGTGCCAGCAGCCCCACCACCGTTGGCGCCTACGAGCAGTACTTC
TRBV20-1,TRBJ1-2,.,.,CSASSGHGYTF,TGCAGTGCTAGTTCAGGGCACGGCTACACCTTC
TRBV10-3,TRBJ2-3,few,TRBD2,CASSLAGYADTQYF,TGTGCCAGCTCACTAGCGGGGTACGCAGATACGCAGTATTTT
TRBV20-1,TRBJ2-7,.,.,CSARTGDSYEQYF,TGCAGTGCTAGAACCGGGGACTCCTACGAGCAGTACTTC
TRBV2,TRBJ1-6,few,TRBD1,CASHGQVYSPLHF,TGTGCCAGCCATGGACAGGTATATTCACCCCTCCACTTT
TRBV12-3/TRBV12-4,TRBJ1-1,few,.,CASSPKGPSDMNTEAFF,TGTGCCAGCAGTCCGAAGGGACCCTCAGACATGAACACTGAAGCTTTCTTT
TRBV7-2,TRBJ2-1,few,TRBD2,CASSLVGGGAGNEQFF,TGTGCCAGCAGCTTAGTGGGCGGGGGGGCCGGAAATGAGCAGTTCTTC
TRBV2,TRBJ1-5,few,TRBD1,CASSAGTGFQPQHF,TGTGCCAGCAGTGCCGGGACAGGGTTTCAGCCCCAGCATTTT
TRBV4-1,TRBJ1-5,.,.,CASSQVTRGAQPQHF,TGCGCCAGCAGCCAAGTTACCAGGGGAGCTCAGCCCCAGCATTTT
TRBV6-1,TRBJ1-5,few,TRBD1,CASSLRQGISNQPQHF,TGTGCCAGCAGCCTGAGACAGGGGATTAGCAATCAGCCCCAGCATTTT
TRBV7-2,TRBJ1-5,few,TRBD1,CASSLASGQENRPQHF,TGTGCCAGCAGCTTAGCCAGCGGACAGGAGAATCGACCCCAGCATTTT
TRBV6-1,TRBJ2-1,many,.,CASSNRNNEQFF,TGTGCCAGCAGTAACAGAAACAATGAGCAGTTCTTC
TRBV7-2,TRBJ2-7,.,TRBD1,CASSFRGQGRNEQYF,TGTGCCAGCAGCTTTCGCGGACAGGGCAGGAACGAGCAGTACTTC
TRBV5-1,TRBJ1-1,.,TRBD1,CASSLGGQKNTEAFF,TGCGCCAGCAGCTTGGGGGGACAGAAAAACACTGAAGCTTTCTTT
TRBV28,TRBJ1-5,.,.,CASSSGGALWGAQHF,TGTGCCAGCAGTTCCGGCGGAGCTTTATGGGGGGCCCAGCATTTT
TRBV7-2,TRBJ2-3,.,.,CASSFVASTDTQYF,TGTGCCAGCAGCTTCGTGGCTAGCACAGATACGCAGTATTTT
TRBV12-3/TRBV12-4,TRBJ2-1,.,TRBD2,CASSLEREGLGEQFF,TGTGCCAGCAGTCTAGAGCGGGAGGGCCTCGGTGAGCAGTTCTTC
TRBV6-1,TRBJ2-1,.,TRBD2,CASSSGLAGYSYNEQFF,TGTGCCAGCAGTTCGGGACTAGCGGGATACTCCTACAATGAGCAGTTCTTC
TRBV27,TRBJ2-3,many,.,CASTGDTQYF,TGTGCCAGCACGGGGGATACGCAGTATTTT
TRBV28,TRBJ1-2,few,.,CASSPRGLLYGYTF,TGTGCCAGCAGTCCCCGGGGGCTCCTTTATGGCTACACCTTC
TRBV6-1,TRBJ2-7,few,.,CASSSGHVYEQYF,TGTGCCAGCAGTTCGGGACACGTCTACGAGCAGTACTTC
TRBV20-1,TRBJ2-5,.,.,CSGYSEPTQYF,TGCAGTGGATATAGCGAGCCGACCCAGTACTTC
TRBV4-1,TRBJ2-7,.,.,CASSQAGDYEQYF,TGCGCCAGCAGCCAAGCAGGCGATTACGAGCAGTACTTC
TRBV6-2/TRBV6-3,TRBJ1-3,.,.,CASSYSMGCGNTIYF,TGTGCCAGCAGTTATAGTATGGGCTGTGGAAACACCATATATTTT
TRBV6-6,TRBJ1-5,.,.,CASSYSQGVKRPQHF,TGTGCCAGCAGTTACTCACAGGGAGTGAAACGGCCCCAGCATTTT
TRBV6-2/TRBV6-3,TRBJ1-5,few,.,CASSYSASSNQPQHF,TGTGCCAGCAGTTACTCGGCAAGTAGCAATCAGCCCCAGCATTTT
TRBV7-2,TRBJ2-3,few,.,CASSPPARTDTQYF,TGTGCCAGCAGCCCGCCGGCCCGCACAGATACGCAGTATTTT
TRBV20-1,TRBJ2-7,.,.,CSAHLSFFSYEQYF,TGCAGTGCCCATCTCAGTTTTTTCTCCTACGAGCAGTACTTC
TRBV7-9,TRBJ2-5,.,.,CASSLESSSETQYF,TGTGCCAGCAGCTTAGAGAGTTCCTCGGAGACCCAGTACTTC
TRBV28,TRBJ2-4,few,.,CASSPGQKNIQYF,TGTGCCAGCAGTCCCGGACAGAAAAACATTCAGTACTTC
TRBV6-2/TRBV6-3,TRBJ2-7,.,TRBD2,CASSPIKAGGLLHEQYF,TGTGCCAGCAGTCCCATTAAAGCGGGGGGCCTCTTACACGAGCAGTACTTC
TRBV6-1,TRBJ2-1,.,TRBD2,CASSFQQRGYNEQFF,TGTGCCAGCAGTTTCCAACAGCGGGGATACAATGAGCAGTTCTTC
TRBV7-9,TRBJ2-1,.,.,CASSLEGAEFF,TGTGCCAGCAGCTTAGAAGGGGCGGAGTTCTTC
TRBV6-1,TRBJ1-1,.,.,CASSELVTEAFF,TGTGCCAGCAGTGAATTAGTGACTGAAGCTTTCTTT
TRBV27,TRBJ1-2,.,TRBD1,CASGRDRGEGYTF,TGTGCCAGCGGACGCGACAGGGGAGAAGGCTACACCTTC
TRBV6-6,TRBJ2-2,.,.,CASSYSSLNTGELFF,TGTGCCAGCAGTTACTCTTCACTGAACACCGGGGAGCTGTTTTTT
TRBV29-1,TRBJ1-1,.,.,CSVRNEGDPKAFF,TGCAGCGTTAGGAATGAGGGAGATCCCAAGGCTTTCTTT
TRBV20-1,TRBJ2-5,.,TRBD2,CSAGFGLAGETQYF,TGCAGTGCTGGTTTCGGACTAGCGGGAGAGACCCAGTACTTC
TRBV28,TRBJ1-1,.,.,CPSSRGYTEAFF,TGTCCCAGCAGTAGGGGATATACTGAAGCTTTCTTT
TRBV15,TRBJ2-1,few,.,CATGRGVSYNEQFF,TGTGCCACCGGAAGGGGGGTGTCCTACAATGAGCAGTTCTTC
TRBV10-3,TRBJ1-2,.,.,CAISSGNYGYTF,TGTGCCATCAGCTCTGGGAACTATGGCTACACCTTC
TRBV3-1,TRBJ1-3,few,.,CASSQGGFGNTIYF,TGTGCCAGCAGCCAAGGGGGGTTTGGAAACACCATATATTTT
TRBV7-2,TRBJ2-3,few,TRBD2,CASSLQAGGSDTQYF,TGTGCCAGCAGCTTACAAGCGGGAGGATCAGATACGCAGTATTTT
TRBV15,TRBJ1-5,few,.,CATSRSRNQPQHF,TGTGCCACCAGCCGTTCGCGAAATCAGCCCCAGCATTTT
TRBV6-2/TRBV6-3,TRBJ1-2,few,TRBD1,CASSYSWTGDTNYGYTF,TGTGCCAGCAGTTACTCGTGGACAGGCGATACTAACTATGGCTACACCTTC
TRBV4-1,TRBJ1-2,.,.,CASSQVSKLEGYTF,TGCGCCAGCAGCCAAGTTTCGAAACTAGAAGGCTACACCTTC
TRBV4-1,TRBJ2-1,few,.,CASSQVEDSDEFF,TGCGCCAGCAGCCAAGTTGAAGACTCGGACGAGTTCTTC